This T cell receptor (beta chain) comes out of a study of cytomegalovirus exposure and HLA in healthy donors (dated by TCRdb to about 2017). Study-wide context: According to a later analysis, the 120 or so validation repertoires were produced on the same platform as the 666 repertoires of the first cohort. To predict cytomegalovirus infection status, the study brought together high-throughput TCR immunosequencing, statistical association of individual TCRs with disease status, and machine learning. The study was designed to test whether signatures of past pathogen exposure could be identified by cataloging public T cell receptors. In addition to the first cohort of several hundred subjects, a separate validation cohort of under 150 different subjects was used. Study-wide conclusions, independent of this receptor: The authors suggested that the approach could potentially be generalized to other disease states and immunological phenotypes. The study listed 150 to 200 TCR beta chains as associated with cytomegalovirus. In vitro tests confirmed that three of the cytomegalovirus-associated TCR beta chains recognize cytomegalovirus antigens. Across donors, most TCR sequences were observed very rarely, whereas some public TCRs were present in many individuals. The classifier was reported to diagnose cytomegalovirus status with high specificity and sensitivity in both the original cohort and the validation cohort. All 120 or so repertoires were used to score co-occurrence in the validation cohort in a later analysis, because that analysis had no HLA typing for the cohort. Of the cluster scores, 90% to 95% were above 0 in a later analysis, which found that TCRs clustered in the first cohort also tended to co-occur in the 120 or so validation repertoires.

A note on this clone: Its target antigen remains unknown. The sample holds no much larger clone one base away, and base qualities are not on file.

The donors were included in the validation cohort of over a hundred subjects, a group kept apart from the roughly 730-subject first cohort. The CDR1 and CDR2 encoded by the germline V gene (reference sequence) are GTSNPN and SVGIG. The CDR3 covers 14 residues, taking in both the cysteine and the phenylalanine. The sequence is cut down to CDR3 DNA, 42 bases in frame from base 1. V gives up 0 bases and J gives up 3 bases, and the segment between their germline ends measures 11 bases. The library was produced with the immunoSEQ multiplex PCR assay. The authors' pipeline ran thus. A statistical classification framework was built to diagnose cytomegalovirus status from the catalog of TCR beta chain sequences. The clones in this table, taken by TCRdb from immuneACCESS, are in-frame only. Not every clone is retained; where verified, under half of the shortfall comes from an unresolved V gene, and the cause of the rest is unknown. The V and J calls and clone size come from that table; D and trimming were worked out from the DNA. The sample yields 100,000 to 150,000 clones; about 91% were counted once. Of the sample, less than 1.5% falls within the top ten clones.

Material for sequencing was PBMCs. The chain was built from TRBV30 and TRBJ1-1; a tentative D match to TRBD1 spans 5 bases. This TCR was sampled from a woman aged 18-35 years in good health and CMV-seronegative. The sequence in DNA is TGTGCCTGGAGTGTACAGGTGGTCGACACTGAAGCTTTCTTT. The encoded protein is CAWSVQVVDTEAFF.